The next 13 T cell receptor beta chains were all read from a single sample in a study of beta chain features in type 1 diabetes. The isolated RNA, all of it, was reverse transcribed, so expressed TCRB transcripts were what got sequenced. Profiled with immunoSEQ multiplex PCR; TCRdb holds only in-frame clones, not every one. Of 350,000 to 450,000 clones listed, more than 11% are singletons. Sequenced material: naive CD4+ T cells from blood. The source of these receptors is a young man in good health.

The chain is built from TRBV25-1 and TRBJ1-3; 10 nucleotides line up with TRBD1. The V segment lost 6 bases and the J segment 7 bases; nucleotides outside the gene matches: 3. CDR1 and CDR2 from the germline V gene are MGHDK and SYGVNS. The CDR3 covers 13 residues. DNA for the CDR3: TGTGCCAGCAGGTTGGGACAGGGGAACACCATATATTTT. Translation gives CASRLGQGNTIYF.

There are a few counts of this clone. The chain links TRBV20-1 to TRBJ2-7; no definite D call. Trimming took 3 bases from V and 6 from J, leaving 3 bases between them. This CDR3 has 9 residues. The germline V gene encodes CDR1 DFQATT and CDR2 SNEGSKA (reference sequence). DNA of the CDR3: TGCAGTGCTAGGCCCGAGCAGTACGTC. Translated: CSARPEQYV.

This chain connects TRBV29-1 to TRBJ2-5; the D gene is possibly TRBD1 (6 bases). V shed 7 bases and J shed 5 bases, with 14 bases lying between them. The germline CDR1 and CDR2 sequences are SQVTM and ANQGSEA. The CDR3 has 12 residues. The CDR3 reads CSAYRDMETQYF. The CDR3 nucleotides read TGCAGCGCCTACAGGGATATGGAGACCCAGTACTTC.

The CDR3 bases are TGTGCCAGCAGCTTGGAGGGTTCGTCCAGGGAGCTGTTTTTT. Translation gives CASSLEGSSRELFF. The chain joins TRBV5-4 to TRBJ2-2; unclear D gene. CDR3 length: 14 amino acids. The ends were cut back, 0 bases at V and 9 bases at J, with 12 bases in the middle. Per germline, CDR1 SGHNT and CDR2 YYREEE (reference sequence).

This clone has more than one count but fewer than ten. The chain joins TRBV30 to TRBJ1-5, with D possibly TRBD1 on 5 matching bases. Trimming took 5 bases from V and 6 from J, leaving 14 bases between them. This CDR3 region has 13 residues. Germline V gene lookup returns CDR1 GTSNPN and CDR2 SVGIG (reference sequence). The CDR3 bases are TGTGCCTGGGCCCGAAGGGGAACTCAGCCCCAGCATTTT. Its protein is CAWARRGTQPQHF.

The table lists this clone with a few counts. The J gene is TRBJ1-4, the V gene TRBV11-2; D is ambiguous. Trimming took off 3 bases at V and 4 bases at J, with 12 bases between the two ends. Germline V CDR1 and CDR2: SGHAT, FQNNGV. The length of the CDR3 is 15 residues. CDR3 nucleotide sequence: TGTGCCAGCAGCTTCGTCGGAGCATATAATGAAAAACTGTTTTTT. This gives the protein CASSFVGAYNEKLFF. Based on the CDR3 plus reference TRBV11-2 and TRBJ1-4, the full variable domain is EAGVAQSPRYKIIEKRQSVAFWCNPISGHATLYWYQQILGQGPKLLIQFQNNGVVDDSQLPKDRFSAERLKGVDSTLKIQPAKLEDSAVYLCASSFVGAYNEKLFFGSGTQLSVL.

The genes are TRBV6-1 and TRBJ2-7, with D perhaps matching TRBD1 (6 bases). The CDR3 runs 13 residues. Germline CDR1 and CDR2: MNHNS and SASEGT. Trimming left V 9 bases short and J 3 bases short, with 15 bases between. In DNA form, the CDR3 reads TGTGCCAGTAACAGGGTCGGGAACTACGAGCAGTACGTC. This sequence encodes CASNRVGNYEQYV.

The rearrangement uses TRBV7-2 and TRBJ2-5; the D is unclear. The V gene's germline CDR1 is SGHTA and CDR2 FQGNSA. This CDR3 has 13 residues. V dropped 1 base and J dropped 5 bases, with 8 bases sitting between them. CDR3 residues: CASSLGPLETQYF. The CDR3 DNA reads TGTGCCAGCAGCTTAGGTCCCTTGGAGACCCAGTACTTC.

This clone came up a few times. The genes are TRBV5-4 and TRBJ2-7; D gene uncertain. Trimming shortened V by 2 bases and J by 0 bases, and 3 bases separated the two germline ends. The CDR3 consists of 12 residues. Looked up from germline, CDR1 is SGHNT and CDR2 is YYREEE (reference sequence). The CDR3 nucleotides are TGTGCCAGCAGCTTTAACTCCTACGAGCAGTACTTC. As protein: CASSFNSYEQYF.

This rearrangement joins TRBV2 to TRBJ2-2, with 9 nucleotides matching TRBD2. Losses at the gene ends were 8 bases for V and 6 bases for J; bases not matched to a gene: 7. Germline V CDR1 and CDR2: SNHLY, FYNNEI. The CDR3 spans 14 residues. CDR3 residues: CASEEAGGAGELFF. The CDR3 bases are TGTGCCAGCGAGGAAGCGGGAGGCGCCGGGGAGCTGTTTTTT.

This clone occurred a few times. CDR3 coding DNA: TGTGCCAGCAGCCAAGATATTTTGATAACAGATACGCAGTATTTT. Translation gives CASSQDILITDTQYF. The rearrangement links TRBV14 to TRBJ2-3; the D is unclear. The V and J ends lost 0 bases and 3 bases respectively, with 10 bases between them. Germline values: CDR1 SGHDN, CDR2 FVKESK. The CDR3 consists of 15 residues.

This clone has only a few counts. The rearrangement links TRBV7-2 to TRBJ1-5; D is ambiguous. V lost 1 base, J lost 7 bases, and 11 bases lay in between. The CDR3 runs to 14 residues. Germline CDR1 is SGHTA and CDR2 is FQGNSA. CDR3 bases: TGTGCCAGCAGCTTAGGCGGACCGTGGCAGCCCCAGCATTTT. It codes for CASSLGGPWQPQHF.

This clone was counted only a few times. The V and J genes are TRBV9 and TRBJ2-1, with TRBD2 matching over 8 bases. The germline V gene encodes CDR1 SGDLS and CDR2 YYNGEE. The CDR3 spans 21 residues. V was clipped by 0 bases and J by 0 bases; unmatched bases: 17. The CDR3 DNA reads as TGTGCCAGCAGCGTAGCCACGGGGACTAGAGACTTCCTAAGCTCCTACAATGAGCAGTTCTTC. Translating gives CASSVATGTRDFLSSYNEQFF. Combining the CDR3 with reference TRBV9 and TRBJ2-1 gives the whole variable domain DSGVTQTPKHLITATGQRVTLRCSPRSGDLSVYWYQQSLDQGLQFLIQYYNGEERAKGNILERFSAQQFPDLHSELNLSSLELGDSALYFCASSVATGTRDFLSSYNEQFFGPGTRLTVL.